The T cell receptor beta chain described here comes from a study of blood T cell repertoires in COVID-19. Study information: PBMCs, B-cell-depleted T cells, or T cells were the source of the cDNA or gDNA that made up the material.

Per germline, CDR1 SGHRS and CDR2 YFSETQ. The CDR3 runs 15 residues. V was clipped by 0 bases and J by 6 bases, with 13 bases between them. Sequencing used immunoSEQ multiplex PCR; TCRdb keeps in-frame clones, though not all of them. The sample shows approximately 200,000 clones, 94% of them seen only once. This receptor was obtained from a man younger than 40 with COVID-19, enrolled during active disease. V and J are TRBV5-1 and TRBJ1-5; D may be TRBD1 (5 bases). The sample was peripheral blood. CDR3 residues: CASSLVGGVSQPQHF. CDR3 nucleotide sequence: TGCGCCAGCAGCTTGGTAGGAGGGGTGAGTCAGCCCCAGCATTTT. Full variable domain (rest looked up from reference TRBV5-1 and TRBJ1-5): KAGVTQTPRYLIKTRGQQVTLSCSPISGHRSVSWYQQTPGQGLQFLFEYFSETQRNKGNFPGRFSGRQFSNSRSEMNVSTLELGDSALYLCASSLVGGVSQPQHFGDGTRLSIL.